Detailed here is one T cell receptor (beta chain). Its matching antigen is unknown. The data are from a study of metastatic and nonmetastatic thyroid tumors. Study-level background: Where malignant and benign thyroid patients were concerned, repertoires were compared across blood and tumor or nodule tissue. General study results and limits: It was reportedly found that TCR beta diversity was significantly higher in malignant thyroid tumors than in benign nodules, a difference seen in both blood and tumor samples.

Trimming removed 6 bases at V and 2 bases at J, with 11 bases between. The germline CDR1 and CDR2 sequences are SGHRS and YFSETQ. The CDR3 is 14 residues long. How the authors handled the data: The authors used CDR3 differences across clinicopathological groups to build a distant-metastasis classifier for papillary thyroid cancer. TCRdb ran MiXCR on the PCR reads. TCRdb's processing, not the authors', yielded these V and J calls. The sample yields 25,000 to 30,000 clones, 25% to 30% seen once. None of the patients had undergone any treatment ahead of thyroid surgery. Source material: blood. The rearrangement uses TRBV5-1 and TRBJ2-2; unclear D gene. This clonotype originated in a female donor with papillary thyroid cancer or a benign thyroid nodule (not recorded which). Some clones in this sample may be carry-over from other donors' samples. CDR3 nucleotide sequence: TGCGCCAGCACGAGTGAGCTTAACACCGGGGAGCTGTTTTTT. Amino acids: CASTSELNTGELFF.